This is a list of T cell receptor beta chains from one sample in a study of T-cell reconstitution after alpha-beta-depleted transplantation in children. Each CDR3 protein gets one entry after TCRdb re-called the PCR reads with MiXCR. The repertoire holds under 300,000 distinct CDR3 sequences, with around a tenth as singletons. The sample here was peripheral blood, taken 180 days after TCRalphabeta/CD19-depleted stem cell transplant. Every receptor here comes from a male patient between 2 and 9 years old who had a stem cell transplant for chronic granulomatous disease, so the T cells may come from the graft donor. Each CDR3 is given with its conserved first and last residue. D genes are given only for firm matches. Clone size appears in some rows only: once, few, many, or a class for an expanded clone.

j_gene: TRBJ2-7; abundance: many; v_gene: TRBV5-1; d_gene: -; CDR3aa: CASSLAEGPIYEQYF; CDR3nt: TGCGCCAGCAGCCTGGCGGAGGGTCCTATCTACGAGCAGTACTTC
j_gene: TRBJ2-2; abundance: many; v_gene: TRBV5-1; d_gene: -; CDR3aa: CASRYSPETGELFF; CDR3nt: TGCGCCAGCAGATACAGCCCGGAGACCGGGGAGCTGTTTTTT
j_gene: TRBJ2-5; abundance: many; v_gene: TRBV24-1; d_gene: TRBD2; CDR3aa: CATSEVPGLAGQETQYF; CDR3nt: TGTGCCACCAGTGAAGTGCCGGGACTAGCGGGACAAGAGACCCAGTACTTC
j_gene: TRBJ2-2; abundance: many; v_gene: TRBV28; d_gene: -; CDR3aa: CASSRRWGDTGELFF; CDR3nt: TGTGCCAGCAGCCGGCGGTGGGGCGACACCGGGGAGCTGTTTTTT
j_gene: TRBJ2-7; abundance: many; v_gene: TRBV28; d_gene: -; CDR3aa: CASRFSDRVKLAETYEQYF; CDR3nt: TGTGCCAGCAGATTTAGCGACAGGGTGAAACTAGCGGAGACCTACGAGCAGTACTTC
j_gene: TRBJ1-5; abundance: many; v_gene: TRBV29-1; d_gene: -; CDR3aa: CSVEIGGNQPQHF; CDR3nt: TGCAGCGTTGAGATAGGCGGGAATCAGCCCCAGCATTTT
j_gene: TRBJ1-5; abundance: many; v_gene: TRBV5-5; d_gene: -; CDR3aa: CASSLDLNQPQHF; CDR3nt: TGTGCCAGCAGCTTGGATCTCAATCAGCCCCAGCATTTT
j_gene: TRBJ2-5; abundance: many; v_gene: TRBV5-1; d_gene: TRBD1; CDR3aa: CASSLAGQLQETQYF; CDR3nt: TGCGCCAGCAGCTTGGCGGGACAGCTACAAGAGACCCAGTACTTC
j_gene: TRBJ2-3; abundance: many; v_gene: TRBV5-5; d_gene: -; CDR3aa: CASKPQGADTQYF; CDR3nt: TGTGCCAGCAAGCCGCAAGGGGCAGATACGCAGTATTTT
j_gene: TRBJ2-7; abundance: many; v_gene: TRBV20-1; d_gene: TRBD1; CDR3aa: CSAREGDRVYEQYF; CDR3nt: TGCAGTGCTAGAGAGGGGGACAGGGTCTACGAGCAGTACTTC
j_gene: TRBJ2-3; abundance: many; v_gene: TRBV5-4; d_gene: TRBD2; CDR3aa: CASSTTSGRGADTQYF; CDR3nt: TGTGCCAGCAGTACGACTAGCGGGAGAGGTGCAGATACGCAGTATTTT
j_gene: TRBJ1-2; abundance: many; v_gene: TRBV5-6; d_gene: -; CDR3aa: CASSSRLLGRTSNGYTF; CDR3nt: TGTGCCAGCAGCAGCCGCCTTTTAGGACGGACCTCAAATGGCTACACCTTC
j_gene: TRBJ1-2; abundance: many; v_gene: TRBV29-1; d_gene: -; CDR3aa: CSVDRDFINYGYTF; CDR3nt: TGCAGCGTTGACCGGGACTTCATAAACTATGGCTACACCTTC
j_gene: TRBJ2-3; abundance: many; v_gene: TRBV5-4; d_gene: -; CDR3aa: CASSSSWAVDTQYF; CDR3nt: TGTGCCAGCAGCTCGTCGTGGGCCGTAGATACGCAGTATTTT
j_gene: TRBJ1-5; abundance: many; v_gene: TRBV4-2; d_gene: -; CDR3aa: CASSQDTHPDSNQPQHF; CDR3nt: TGTGCCAGCAGCCAAGATACACACCCAGATAGCAATCAGCCCCAGCATTTT
j_gene: TRBJ2-1; abundance: many; v_gene: TRBV5-1; d_gene: TRBD1; CDR3aa: CASSLGPGQPYNEQFF; CDR3nt: TGCGCCAGCAGCTTGGGTCCGGGACAGCCGTACAATGAGCAGTTCTTC
j_gene: TRBJ2-1; abundance: many; v_gene: TRBV20-1; d_gene: TRBD2; CDR3aa: CSAPGLTSRASYNEQFF; CDR3nt: TGCAGTGCTCCCGGTCTGACTAGCCGGGCTTCCTACAATGAGCAGTTCTTC
j_gene: TRBJ2-7; abundance: many; v_gene: TRBV7-9; d_gene: -; CDR3aa: CASSLGTGSDVQSF; CDR3nt: TGTGCCAGCAGCTTAGGAACAGGGTCTGACGTGCAGTCCTTC
j_gene: TRBJ2-5; abundance: many; v_gene: TRBV11-2; d_gene: -; CDR3aa: CASSLVGVGVAQYF; CDR3nt: TGTGCCAGCAGCTTAGTGGGGGTTGGGGTGGCCCAGTACTTC
j_gene: TRBJ2-1; abundance: many; v_gene: TRBV30; d_gene: -; CDR3aa: CAWSDQGSYNEQFF; CDR3nt: TGTGCCTGGAGTGACCAGGGATCCTACAATGAGCAGTTCTTC
j_gene: TRBJ1-6; abundance: -; v_gene: TRBV5-1; d_gene: -; CDR3aa: CASSSGDVSVSPLHF; CDR3nt: TGCGCCAGCAGCTCTGGGGACGTTTCGGTTTCACCCCTCCACTTT
j_gene: TRBJ1-2; abundance: many; v_gene: TRBV30; d_gene: -; CDR3aa: CASKGAGRYGYTF; CDR3nt: TGTGCCTCAAAAGGGGCAGGGCGGTATGGCTACACCTTC
j_gene: TRBJ2-3; abundance: many; v_gene: TRBV27; d_gene: -; CDR3aa: CASSTIRLPEQQYF; CDR3nt: TGTGCCAGCAGCACAATTCGCCTCCCGGAACAGCAGTATTTT
j_gene: TRBJ2-3; abundance: medium-sized; v_gene: TRBV7-8; d_gene: -; CDR3aa: CASSYPDSTDTQYF; CDR3nt: TGTGCCAGCAGCTATCCCGATAGCACAGATACGCAGTATTTT
j_gene: TRBJ2-3; abundance: many; v_gene: TRBV7-8; d_gene: TRBD1; CDR3aa: CASSSDRATQYF; CDR3nt: TGTGCCAGCAGTTCCGACAGGGCCACGCAGTATTTT
j_gene: TRBJ2-3; abundance: many; v_gene: TRBV14; d_gene: -; CDR3aa: CASSSGYTQYF; CDR3nt: TGTGCCAGCTCATCAGGATATACGCAGTATTTT
j_gene: TRBJ2-6; abundance: many; v_gene: TRBV6-1; d_gene: TRBD2; CDR3aa: CASARGGSSGANVLTF; CDR3nt: TGTGCCAGCGCTAGGGGCGGGAGCTCTGGGGCCAACGTCCTGACTTTC
j_gene: TRBJ2-4; abundance: many; v_gene: TRBV7-8; d_gene: -; CDR3aa: CASSLSLRGDKNIQYF; CDR3nt: TGTGCCAGCAGCTTATCCCTCCGGGGAGACAAAAACATTCAGTACTTC
j_gene: TRBJ2-5; abundance: many; v_gene: TRBV5-4; d_gene: -; CDR3aa: CASSSHPGLYQETQYF; CDR3nt: TGTGCCAGCAGCTCCCATCCAGGGCTTTACCAAGAGACCCAGTACTTC
j_gene: TRBJ2-1; abundance: many; v_gene: TRBV4-2; d_gene: -; CDR3aa: CASSQAGGAEQFF; CDR3nt: TGTGCCAGCAGCCAAGCTGGAGGGGCTGAGCAGTTCTTC
j_gene: TRBJ2-1; abundance: many; v_gene: TRBV7-8; d_gene: -; CDR3aa: CASSPTRLGGPNEQFF; CDR3nt: TGTGCCAGCAGCCCCACCAGACTGGGGGGCCCGAATGAGCAGTTCTTC
j_gene: TRBJ2-7; abundance: many; v_gene: TRBV5-1; d_gene: TRBD2; CDR3aa: CASSLKTRATGTSGSVKQYF; CDR3nt: TGCGCCAGCAGCTTGAAGACCAGAGCTACCGGGACTAGCGGGAGCGTAAAGCAGTACTTC
j_gene: TRBJ1-4; abundance: many; v_gene: TRBV27; d_gene: -; CDR3aa: CASKLAHKGEKLFF; CDR3nt: TGTGCCAGCAAGCTCGCTCATAAAGGGGAAAAACTGTTTTTT
j_gene: TRBJ2-7; abundance: few; v_gene: TRBV19; d_gene: TRBD2; CDR3aa: CASSIWNPFGRAVYEQYF; CDR3nt: TGTGCCAGTAGTATATGGAACCCCTTCGGGAGGGCCGTCTACGAGCAGTACTTC